Listed below are T cell receptor beta chains from one sample, sequenced in a study of blood T cell repertoires in COVID-19. Sequencing used immunoSEQ multiplex PCR; TCRdb keeps in-frame clones, though not all of them. The table includes tens of thousands of clones, around nine tenths detected once. Source material: peripheral blood. All receptors come from a man in his forties with acute or convalescent COVID-19. The CDR3 runs from the conserved cysteine through the conserved F or W. D genes are given only for firm matches. Clone size is not always given. Where it is, it says once, few, many or a class for expanded clones.

cdr3_aa cdr3_nt v_call clone_size j_call d_call
CASSARTGSAYEQYF TGTGCCAGCAGCGCACGGACAGGGTCCGCCTACGAGCAGTACTTC TRBV5-4 . TRBJ2-7 TRBD1
CASSLDTGRNEKLFF TGTGCCAGCAGCTTAGATACAGGCCGGAATGAAAAACTGTTTTTT TRBV7-2 . TRBJ1-4 .
CASTSVTSGRAWETQYF TGTGCCAGCACCTCCGTGACTAGCGGGAGGGCCTGGGAGACCCAGTACTTC TRBV3-1/TRBV3-2 . TRBJ2-5 TRBD2
CASSIQGANKANEQFF TGTGCCAGCAGCATACAGGGGGCGAACAAAGCGAATGAGCAGTTCTTC TRBV7-3 . TRBJ2-1 TRBD1
CASSVSTGDGNTIYF TGTGCCAGCAGCGTATCTACGGGAGATGGAAACACCATATATTTT TRBV9 few TRBJ1-3 .
CASSIRTGKRMNTEAFF TGTGCCAGTAGTATCCGGACAGGCAAGAGAATGAACACTGAAGCTTTCTTT TRBV19 . TRBJ1-1 TRBD1
CATSREYGTDTEAFF TGTGCCACCAGCAGAGAATACGGGACAGACACTGAAGCTTTCTTT TRBV15 . TRBJ1-1 TRBD1
CASPLWGYNEKLFF TGTGCCAGCCCCCTTTGGGGCTATAATGAAAAACTGTTTTTT TRBV6-4 . TRBJ1-4 .
CASSSVTLYSGNTIYF TGTGCCAGCTCATCGGTAACGTTATACTCTGGAAACACCATATATTTT TRBV18 . TRBJ1-3 .
CASSEETGVQPQHF TGTGCCAGCAGTGAAGAGACAGGGGTTCAGCCCCAGCATTTT TRBV25-1 . TRBJ1-5 TRBD1
CASSNTDRYSGYTF TGTGCCAGCAGTAACACCGACAGATACTCTGGCTACACCTTC TRBV2 . TRBJ1-2 .
CASSQDSHPRDEQYF TGTGCCAGCAGCCAAGACTCGCACCCGAGGGACGAGCAGTACTTC TRBV4-2 . TRBJ2-7 .
CASSPGQGGNEQYF TGTGCCAGCAGCCCTGGACAGGGCGGGAACGAGCAGTACTTC TRBV2 . TRBJ2-7 TRBD1
CASRTGSTDTQYF TGTGCCAGTAGGACAGGAAGCACAGATACGCAGTATTTT TRBV19 . TRBJ2-3 .
CASSLRGYNEQFF TGTGCCAGCAGTTTGCGGGGCTACAATGAGCAGTTCTTC TRBV27 . TRBJ2-1 .
CASSRIAGGGAGELFF TGTGCCAGCAGTCGCATAGCGGGGGGTGGTGCCGGGGAGCTGTTTTTT TRBV2 . TRBJ2-2 TRBD2
CASSLSGGQPQHF TGTGCCAGCAGCCTTTCAGGCGGGCAGCCCCAGCATTTT TRBV9 . TRBJ1-5 .
CASNYEGQPQHF TGTGCCAGTAATTATGAGGGCCAGCCCCAGCATTTT TRBV19 few TRBJ1-5 .
CASSLVLREADTQYF TGTGCCAGCAGCTTAGTGCTGCGGGAGGCAGATACGCAGTATTTT TRBV11-2 . TRBJ2-3 TRBD2
CASRPPQGLGEQYF TGTGCCAGCAGACCCCCCCAGGGGCTAGGGGAGCAGTACTTC TRBV6-5 . TRBJ2-7 .
CASSGVNRGTGELFF TGTGCCAGCAGCGGGGTTAACAGGGGCACCGGGGAGCTGTTTTTT TRBV7-6 . TRBJ2-2 TRBD1
CASGRGTPGTQYF TGTGCCAGTGGGCGGGGGACTCCTGGGACGCAGTATTTT TRBV6-5 once TRBJ2-3 TRBD2
CASSLAMAGEGSPLHF TGTGCCAGCAGCTTAGCGATGGCAGGGGAAGGATCACCCCTCCACTTT TRBV7-6 . TRBJ1-6 .
CAWVSGRALWGSYEQYF TGTGCCTGGGTCAGCGGGAGGGCCCTCTGGGGCTCCTACGAGCAGTACTTC TRBV30 . TRBJ2-7 TRBD2
CATEPHGSGDTEAFF TGTGCCACCGAGCCACACGGATCGGGGGACACTGAAGCTTTCTTT TRBV10-3 . TRBJ1-1 .
CSVEDREMGETQYF TGCAGCGTTGAAGATCGGGAGATGGGAGAGACCCAGTACTTC TRBV29-1 once TRBJ2-5 .
CASSQEGGAWETQYF TGCGCCAGCAGCCAAGAAGGAGGGGCTTGGGAGACCCAGTACTTC TRBV4-3 . TRBJ2-5 .
CASSPTSGANVLTF TGTGCCAGCAGCCCAACTTCTGGGGCCAACGTCCTGACTTTC TRBV11-3 few TRBJ2-6 .
CASSSTGVGDQPQHF TGTGCCAGCAGCTCAACGGGGGTGGGGGATCAGCCCCAGCATTTT TRBV2 . TRBJ1-5 .
CASSVRRGGSGANVLTF TGTGCCAGCAGCGTCCGCCGGGGAGGGAGCGGGGCCAACGTCCTGACTTTC TRBV11-2 . TRBJ2-6 TRBD2
CASSFGTIGGYTF TGTGCCAGCAGCTTCGGGACTATAGGCGGCTACACCTTC TRBV5-4 once TRBJ1-2 .
CANGQESWEKLFF TGTGCCAACGGACAGGAGTCGTGGGAAAAACTGTTTTTT TRBV2 . TRBJ1-4 TRBD1
CASSSGGVDTQYF TGTGCCAGTTCTAGCGGGGGGGTAGATACGCAGTATTTT TRBV19 . TRBJ2-3 TRBD2
CASSLGTGRTEAFF TGTGCCAGCAGCTTAGGAACGGGGAGGACTGAAGCTTTCTTT TRBV7-2 . TRBJ1-1 .
CATSRTTGGSYNSPLHF TGTGCCACCAGCAGAACTACAGGGGGCTCCTATAATTCACCCCTCCACTTT TRBV15 . TRBJ1-6 TRBD1
CASSEDRRSSYEQYF TGTGCCAGCAGCGAAGACAGGAGGAGCTCCTACGAGCAGTACTTC TRBV7-2 . TRBJ2-7 .
CASSLAAANYGYTF TGTGCCAGCAGCTTAGCGGCAGCTAACTATGGCTACACCTTC TRBV7-2 few TRBJ1-2 .
CASSPPRDRVSPLHF TGTGCCAGCAGCCCCCCGCGGGACAGGGTCTCACCCCTCCACTTT TRBV4-2 . TRBJ1-6 TRBD1
CASTPTARDTIYF TGTGCCAGCACCCCGACAGCTCGGGACACCATATATTTT TRBV12-3/TRBV12-4 . TRBJ1-3 .
CASSLRRGRGIWSTGELFF TGTGCCAGCAGTTTACGCAGGGGGCGAGGAATTTGGAGCACCGGGGAGCTGTTTTTT TRBV27 once TRBJ2-2 TRBD1
CASSRIATGDTEAFF TGCGCCAGCAGCCGGATCGCGACAGGGGACACTGAAGCTTTCTTT TRBV4-1 . TRBJ1-1 TRBD1
CASSLFSQGTGELFF TGTGCCAGCAGCTTATTTTCCCAGGGCACCGGGGAGCTGTTTTTT TRBV7-2 . TRBJ2-2 .
CASSLVSSGNTIYF TGTGCCAGCAGCTTGGTGAGCTCTGGAAACACCATATATTTT TRBV5-6 . TRBJ1-3 .
CASSFLPTGELFF TGTGCCAGCAGTTTTCTTCCCACCGGGGAGCTGTTTTTT TRBV12-3/TRBV12-4 . TRBJ2-2 .
CASSPGTGNNQGNTEAFF TGCGCCAGCAGCCCCGGGACAGGGAATAACCAGGGGAACACTGAAGCTTTCTTT TRBV5-1 . TRBJ1-1 TRBD1
CASSEAGGRYGYTF TGTGCCAGCAGTGAAGCAGGAGGACGCTATGGCTACACCTTC TRBV6-1 . TRBJ1-2 .
CAWSAPKVAGVGNEQFF TGTGCCTGGAGCGCCCCTAAAGTAGCGGGGGTGGGAAATGAGCAGTTCTTC TRBV30 . TRBJ2-1 TRBD2
CASSVGQGNYGYTF TGTGCCAGCAGCGTCGGACAGGGAAACTATGGCTACACCTTC TRBV14 . TRBJ1-2 TRBD1
CASSHSGQGVYEQYF TGTGCCAGCTCACACTCGGGACAGGGGGTCTACGAGCAGTACTTC TRBV18 . TRBJ2-7 TRBD1
CASSWTDYGYTF TGTGCCAGCTCCTGGACAGATTATGGCTACACCTTC TRBV12-3/TRBV12-4 . TRBJ1-2 .
CASNPRGGNTIYF TGTGCCAGCAACCCCCGCGGGGGAAACACCATATATTTT TRBV13 many TRBJ1-3 .
CASSLAGPNTEAFF TGTGCCAGCAGTTTGGCAGGGCCTAACACTGAAGCTTTCTTT TRBV27 . TRBJ1-1 .
CASGMGSAREFF TGTGCTAGTGGCATGGGTAGTGCCAGGGAGTTCTTC TRBV12-5 . TRBJ2-1 .
CASSHPGGEAFF TGTGCCAGTAGCCACCCAGGGGGGGAAGCTTTCTTT TRBV19 . TRBJ1-1 TRBD1
CASSDGTGVSYNSPLHF TGTGCCAGCAGTGACGGGACAGGGGTCTCCTATAATTCACCCCTCCACTTT TRBV2 . TRBJ1-6 TRBD1
CASSPLRLTGRGETQYF TGTGCCAGCAGTCCACTCCGCCTAACCGGGAGGGGGGAGACCCAGTACTTC TRBV27 few TRBJ2-5 TRBD2
CASSWGQDEKLFF TGTGCCAGCAGTTGGGGCCAGGATGAAAAACTGTTTTTT TRBV12-3/TRBV12-4 . TRBJ1-4 .